The source of this TCR beta chain is a study of T cells expressing NK-cell markers. This CDR3 has 12 residues. Germline values: CDR1 DFQATT, CDR2 SNEGSKA (reference sequence). From the 5' RACE reads, TCRdb lists one entry per CDR3 protein and no DNA. In all, the sample yields roughly 390,000 distinct CDR3 sequences. The chain couples TRBV20-1 to TRBJ1-5. This TCR derives from a man aged 18-69 years in good health. The sequenced sample was blood T cells: a sorted CD56 or NKG2C T cell subset, CD4+ or CD8+ T cells, or bulk PBMC T cells (not recorded which). CDR3 protein: CSAKAANQPQHF.